Listed below are T cell receptor beta chains from one sample, sequenced in a study of blood T cell repertoires in COVID-19. Assay: immunoSEQ multiplex PCR; the TCRdb copy retains only in-frame clones and omits some. Of roughly 70,000 clones listed, 80% are singletons. Sequencing used peripheral blood. The source of these receptors is a man between 65 and 85 years old who had recovered from COVID-19. CDR3s include the opening cysteine and the closing phenylalanine or tryptophan.

j_call v_call cdr3_aa
TRBJ1-2 TRBV2 CASSEDQSRNYGYTF
TRBJ2-5 TRBV19 CASSTSLAGVGETQYF
TRBJ1-3 TRBV7-2 CASSSGGGTGNTIYF
TRBJ2-5 TRBV6-5 CASVQGGAETQYF
TRBJ1-3 TRBV11-3 CASSYDRGSGNTIYF
TRBJ2-6 TRBV5-4 CASTQRQGSVSSGANVLTF
TRBJ1-5 TRBV7-2 CASSFGQGGQPQHF
TRBJ2-7 TRBV5-5 CASTMDTFPYEQYF
TRBJ1-2 TRBV19 CASSGTDSWYGYTF
TRBJ2-2 TRBV5-5 CASSTGAPTGELFF
TRBJ1-5 TRBV6-2/TRBV6-3 CASSYPQGTASNQPQHF
TRBJ2-7 TRBV14 CASSQTGQVGYEQYF
TRBJ2-7 TRBV7-2 CASSLVPRAALPSYEQYF
TRBJ2-1 TRBV7-2 CASSLRLAGGRSNEQFF
TRBJ1-1 TRBV30 CAWSVRDRDGTEAFF
TRBJ2-1 TRBV10-3 CAIRGLAGGNEQFF
TRBJ1-3 TRBV9 CASSVAFSGNTIYF
TRBJ1-1 TRBV7-9 CASSLPSAARNTEAFF
TRBJ1-1 TRBV6-6 CASNPGHRNTEAFF
TRBJ1-3 TRBV6-5 CASRSGTRNTIYF
TRBJ1-2 TRBV7-8 CASSLVGGLLAYGYTF